This T cell receptor beta chain derives from a study of Graves' ophthalmopathy and Graves' hyperthyroidism. Across the whole study: Peripheral blood was gathered at the point of initial diagnosis, before any treatment started.

The CDR3 loop spans 13 amino acids. Germline loops: CDR1 SSHAT, CDR2 FNYEAQ (reference sequence). This clonotype occurred many times. Germline and junction disagree at one end, which may indicate a read error. Amplified TCR beta CDR3 regions were obtained using RNA transcripts as template. RT-PCR in the first round used HTBI primers; a second-round multiplex PCR followed. TCRdb passed the multiplex PCR reads through MiXCR, listing each CDR3 protein once. The sample holds about 500,000 distinct CDR3 sequences, 13% to 15% seen once. The chain uses TRBV7-7 and TRBJ2-7; tentatively, D is TRBD1 (6 bases). The clonotype comes from a woman aged 25 to 45 with Graves' ophthalmopathy. Material: blood. The CDR3 region is CASSWAQGYEQYF. The DNA of the CDR3 is TGTGCTAGCAGCTGGGCACAGGGATACGAGCAGTACTTC.